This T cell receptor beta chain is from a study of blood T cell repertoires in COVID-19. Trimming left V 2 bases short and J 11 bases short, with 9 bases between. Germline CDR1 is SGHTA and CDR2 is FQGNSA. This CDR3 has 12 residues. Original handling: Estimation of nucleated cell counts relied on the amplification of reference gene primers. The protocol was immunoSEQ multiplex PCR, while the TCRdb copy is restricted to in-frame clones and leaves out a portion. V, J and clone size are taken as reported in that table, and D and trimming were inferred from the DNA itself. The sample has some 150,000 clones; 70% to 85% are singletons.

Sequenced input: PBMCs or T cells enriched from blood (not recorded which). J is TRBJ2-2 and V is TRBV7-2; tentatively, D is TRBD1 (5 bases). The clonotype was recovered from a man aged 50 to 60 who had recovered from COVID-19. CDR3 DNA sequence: TGTGCCAGCAGCTTAACCACAGGAGAGCTGTTTTTT. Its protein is CASSLTTGELFF.